This T cell receptor beta chain originates from a study of CD8 T cells in Susac syndrome. Memory subsets were defined by CD27 and CD45RA staining for TEMRA sorting. RNA amounts of about 0.5 to 1 ug underwent reverse transcription with random hexamers. Each CDR3 protein is one row after TCRdb ran MiXCR on the immunoSEQ multiplex PCR reads. The data contain some 2,300 distinct CDR3 sequences, 60% to 80% of them singletons. Germline CDR1 and CDR2: SGHVS and FNYEAQ. This CDR3 region has 16 residues. V lost 5 bases and J lost 3, with 14 bases in between. The V and J genes are TRBV7-6 and TRBJ1-6; a weak D match, TRBD1 (5 bases). The sequenced material came from CD8+ TEMRA cells from PBMCs. Regarding subset: FACS-sorted terminally differentiated effector memory CD8+ T cells re-expressing CD45RA (CD8+ TEMRA). The receptor comes from a human donor with Susac syndrome. In DNA form, the CDR3 reads TGTGCCAGCAGCCCCCGGAGGGGCTACTATAATTCACCCCTCCACTTT. Encoded protein: CASSPRRGYYNSPLHF.